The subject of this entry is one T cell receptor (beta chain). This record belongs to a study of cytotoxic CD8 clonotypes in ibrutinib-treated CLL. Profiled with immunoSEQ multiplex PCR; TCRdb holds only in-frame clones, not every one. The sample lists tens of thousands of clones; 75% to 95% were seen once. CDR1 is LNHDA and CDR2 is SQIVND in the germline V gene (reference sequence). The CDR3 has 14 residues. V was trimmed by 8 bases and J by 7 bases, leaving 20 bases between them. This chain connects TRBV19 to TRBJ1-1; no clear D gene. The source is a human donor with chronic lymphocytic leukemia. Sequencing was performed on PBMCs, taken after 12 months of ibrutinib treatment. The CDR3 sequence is CASQRVDGKFEAFF. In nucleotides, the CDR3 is TGTGCCAGTCAGAGGGTGGACGGTAAGTTTGAAGCTTTCTTT.